These T cell receptor beta chains were read from a single sample in a study of regulatory T cells in long-lasting Graves disease. From the multiplex PCR reads, TCRdb called clonotypes with MiXCR, one entry per CDR3 protein. Among roughly 500,000 distinct CDR3 sequences listed, about 14% were seen once. This sample also belongs to another study, concerning T cells in Graves' hyperthyroidism and ophthalmopathy.

Sequencing used peripheral blood mononuclear cells (PBMCs), obtained at new diagnosis, from a patient treated with antithyroid drugs. The source is a man younger than 40 with Graves disease. CDR3s include the opening cysteine and the closing phenylalanine or tryptophan. A D gene is named only where the DNA matches it firmly. Rows may omit the clone size; those that give it use once, few, many or a size class.

V gene,J gene,D gene,clone size,CDR3 protein,CDR3 DNA
TRBV11-2,TRBJ2-7,TRBD1,few,CASSFSDRVGSYEQYF,TGTGCCAGCAGCTTCTCCGACAGGGTGGGCTCCTACGAGCAGTACTTC
TRBV24-1,TRBJ2-1,TRBD2,few,CATSDSGLAGGRNEQFF,TGTGCCACCAGTGACTCAGGACTAGCGGGAGGTCGGAATGAGCAGTTCTTC
TRBV3-1,TRBJ1-2,TRBD1,few,CASSPRIPPGQYGYTF,TGTGCCAGCAGCCCTCGCATACCTCCGGGACAGTATGGCTACACCTTC
TRBV5-1,TRBJ1-6,TRBD1,many,CASSEGQSHSPLHF,TGCGCCAGCAGCGAGGGACAGTCACATTCACCCCTCCACTTT
TRBV20-1,TRBJ2-7,.,many,CSARDQAGKQYF,TGCAGTGCTAGAGATCAGGCTGGTAAGCAGTACTTC
TRBV11-2,TRBJ2-7,.,many,CASSFIWGTKPDEQYF,TGTGCCAGCAGCTTCATCTGGGGAACCAAGCCAGACGAGCAGTACTTC
TRBV29-1,TRBJ1-2,.,many,CSVGHDGYTF,TGCAGCGTTGGGCACGATGGCTACACCTTC
TRBV20-1,TRBJ2-3,TRBD2,many,CSARSLAGLTDTQYF,TGCAGTGCTAGGTCACTAGCGGGGCTCACAGATACGCAGTATTTT
TRBV30,TRBJ1-5,.,few,CAWSGGRLQPQHF,TGTGCCTGGAGTGGGGGGAGGCTGCAGCCCCAGCATTTT
TRBV14,TRBJ2-3,TRBD2,many,CASSKTSGRRDTQYF,TGTGCCAGCAGCAAGACTAGCGGGAGAAGAGATACGCAGTATTTT
TRBV12-3/TRBV12-4,TRBJ2-2,.,many,CASRPGLNTGELFF,TGTGCCAGCAGACCGGGACTGAACACCGGGGAGCTGTTTTTT
TRBV6-2/TRBV6-3,TRBJ1-3,.,few,CASTAAGPSGNTIYF,TGTGCCAGCACGGCGGCAGGTCCCTCTGGAAACACCATATATTTT
TRBV29-1,TRBJ2-1,TRBD1,.,CSVEAGDRVLRDEQFF,TGCAGCGTTGAAGCCGGGGACAGGGTCCTTAGGGATGAGCAGTTCTTC
TRBV18,TRBJ2-7,.,few,CASSPPGGLGGYEQYF,TGTGCCAGCTCACCACCGGGGGGGCTTGGTGGCTACGAGCAGTACTTC
TRBV19,TRBJ2-1,.,many,CASSIGPATGEQFF,TGTGCCAGTAGTATCGGGCCCGCTACGGGTGAGCAGTTCTTC
TRBV6-1,TRBJ1-2,TRBD1,many,CASSVQGRNGYTF,TGTGCCAGCAGTGTACAGGGGAGAAATGGCTACACCTTC
TRBV24-1,TRBJ2-2,.,once,CATRVAISNTGELFF,TGTGCCACCAGGGTAGCGATTTCGAACACCGGGGAGCTGTTTTTT
TRBV4-1,TRBJ2-2,TRBD1,few,CASSRTGFKDTGELFF,TGCGCCAGCAGCAGGACAGGGTTCAAGGACACCGGGGAGCTGTTTTTT
TRBV20-1,TRBJ2-3,TRBD2,many,CSASFAGELLDTQYF,TGCAGTGCTAGCTTTGCGGGAGAGTTGTTAGATACGCAGTATTTT
TRBV7-9,TRBJ2-1,TRBD2,once,CASSLDWPSGGYNEQFF,TGTGCCAGCAGCTTAGATTGGCCTAGCGGGGGTTACAATGAGCAGTTCTTC
TRBV11-2,TRBJ2-5,.,many,CASSLALQETQYF,TGTGCCAGCAGCTTAGCTCTACAAGAGACCCAGTACTTC
TRBV7-9,TRBJ2-7,.,many,CASSPTDYEQYF,TGTGCCAGCAGCCCAACAGATTACGAGCAGTACTTC
TRBV4-1,TRBJ2-3,TRBD1,.,CASTRDSSSTDTQYF,TGCGCCAGCACCAGGGACAGCTCTAGCACAGATACGCAGTATTTT
TRBV5-1,TRBJ2-5,.,few,CASSSGTLQETQYF,TGCGCCAGCAGCTCCGGGACGCTCCAAGAGACCCAGTACTTC
TRBV18,TRBJ2-7,TRBD1,.,CASSPGQGGHEQYF,TGTGCCAGCTCCCCTGGACAGGGCGGTCACGAGCAGTACTTC
TRBV12-3/TRBV12-4,TRBJ2-2,.,.,CASFDIWDHKNTGELFF,TGTGCCAGCTTTGACATTTGGGACCACAAGAACACCGGGGAGCTGTTTTTT
TRBV30,TRBJ2-5,.,many,CAWRSRQRETQYF,TGTGCCTGGAGAAGTCGACAGAGAGAGACCCAGTACTTC
TRBV12-3/TRBV12-4,TRBJ2-2,.,.,CASSPQGRWTGELFF,TGTGCCAGCAGTCCTCAGGGGAGGTGGACCGGGGAGCTGTTTTTT
TRBV18,TRBJ2-5,TRBD2,.,CASSPQPGGETQYF,TGTGCCAGCTCACCACAGCCGGGAGGGGAGACCCAGTACTTC
TRBV29-1,TRBJ1-3,.,once,CSAWTRAGNTIYF,TGCAGCGCCTGGACAAGGGCGGGAAACACCATATATTTT
TRBV5-1,TRBJ2-2,.,many,CASSLTGGDTGELFF,TGCGCCAGCAGCTTGACAGGGGGGGACACCGGGGAGCTGTTTTTT
TRBV20-1,TRBJ1-1,.,many,CSASFRAIEAFF,TGCAGTGCTAGTTTCAGGGCAATTGAAGCTTTCTTT
TRBV19,TRBJ2-7,.,few,CASSITGGTYEQYF,TGTGCCAGTAGTATTACCGGCGGAACCTACGAGCAGTACTTC
TRBV12-3/TRBV12-4,TRBJ1-1,.,many,CASSLDGFLEAFF,TGTGCCAGCAGTCTCGACGGGTTTCTGGAAGCTTTCTTT
TRBV11-3,TRBJ2-2,.,many,CASSLTWGNTGELFF,TGTGCCAGCAGTCTGACCTGGGGGAACACCGGGGAGCTGTTTTTT
TRBV5-4,TRBJ2-1,TRBD1,many,CASVDRGRNNEQFF,TGTGCCAGCGTGGACAGGGGGCGCAACAATGAGCAGTTCTTC
TRBV20-1,TRBJ1-2,TRBD1,.,CSARGTGRTDGYTF,TGCAGTGCTAGAGGGACAGGCCGCACTGATGGCTACACCTTC
TRBV6-5,TRBJ1-6,.,few,CASSYSRSNSPLHF,TGTGCCAGCAGTTACAGCAGGTCCAATTCACCCCTCCACTTT
TRBV20-1,TRBJ1-3,.,.,CSARDPGLSGNTIYF,TGCAGTGCTAGAGATCCAGGGCTATCCGGAAACACCATATATTTT
TRBV20-1,TRBJ2-7,TRBD1,.,CSARGGQGEYEQYF,TGCAGTGCTAGAGGCGGACAGGGGGAGTACGAGCAGTACTTC
TRBV7-2,TRBJ2-5,.,.,CASRPDQETQYF,TGTGCCAGCAGGCCAGATCAAGAGACCCAGTACTTC
TRBV20-1,TRBJ2-3,TRBD2,.,CSAFSVGAGEADTQYF,TGCAGTGCATTTAGCGTTGGGGCGGGAGAGGCAGATACGCAGTATTTT
TRBV20-1,TRBJ2-7,TRBD1,few,CSAKDREKDMGEQYF,TGCAGTGCTAAGGACAGGGAAAAGGATATGGGGGAGCAGTACTTC
TRBV6-5,TRBJ2-7,TRBD1,once,CASSYRTGPYEQYF,TGTGCCAGCAGTTACAGGACAGGGCCCTACGAGCAGTACTTC
TRBV2,TRBJ1-5,.,many,CASSDPGGARQPQHF,TGTGCCAGCAGCGATCCGGGGGGGGCCAGGCAGCCCCAGCATTTT
TRBV27,TRBJ2-7,TRBD2,many,CASSFRVGTTNFYEQYF,TGTGCCAGCAGTTTTCGGGTCGGGACTACCAACTTCTACGAGCAGTACTTC
TRBV6-1,TRBJ2-2,.,.,CASSEDLAGAAAGELFF,TGTGCCAGCAGTGAAGATCTCGCAGGGGCGGCGGCCGGGGAGCTGTTTTTT
TRBV24-1,TRBJ2-1,TRBD1,.,CATSDPTGISYNEQFF,TGTGCCACCAGTGATCCGACAGGGATATCCTACAATGAGCAGTTCTTC
TRBV18,TRBJ2-3,TRBD2,.,CASSPIAGVSTDTQYF,TGTGCCAGCTCGCCAATAGCGGGAGTTAGCACAGATACGCAGTATTTT